The 12 T cell receptor beta chains listed next were all sequenced from one sample in a study of T cell responses to AZD1222 COVID-19 vaccine. Profiled with immunoSEQ multiplex PCR; TCRdb holds only in-frame clones, not every one. The sample holds 150,000 to 200,000 clones, around 93% seen once. The starting material was peripheral blood, obtained on day 0 of AZD1222 vaccination. The source of these receptors is an adult in good health.

This chain connects TRBV19 to TRBJ1-5; D remains ambiguous. Germline assignment: CDR1 LNHDA and CDR2 SQIVND (reference sequence). V lost 5 bases, J lost 1 base, and 6 bases lay in between. The CDR3 sequence is 13 residues long. This CDR3 reads CASSLMSNQPQHF. The CDR3 region has the DNA TGTGCCAGTAGTCTTATGAGCAATCAGCCCCAGCATTTT.

There are a few counts of this clone. For the CDR3, the DNA is TGTGCCAGCAGCTTAGCAGGGAGCGGGTCCTACGAGCAGTACTTC. This encodes CASSLAGSGSYEQYF. V and J are TRBV7-2 and TRBJ2-7; TRBD2 might be the D (6 bases). CDR1 and CDR2 from the germline V gene are SGHTA and FQGNSA. This CDR3 has 15 amino acids. Trimming removed 0 bases at V and 1 base at J, with 10 bases between.

The rearrangement uses TRBV6-5 and TRBJ1-2, with D hard to call. The CDR3 extends over 13 amino acids. With 7 bases removed from V and 0 bases from J, the gap between germline ends came to 9 bases. Germline V gives CDR1 MNHEY, CDR2 SVGAGI. CDR3 amino acids: CASNGSPNYGYTF. CDR3 bases: TGTGCCAGCAACGGAAGTCCTAACTATGGCTACACCTTC.

This clone showed up just once. The gene calls are TRBV5-1 and TRBJ2-6; 8 nucleotides match TRBD1. CDR1 is SGHRS and CDR2 is YFSETQ in the germline V gene. With 4 bases clipped from V and 2 bases from J, the junction kept 17 bases outside the gene matches. CDR3 length: 20 amino acids. CDR3 region: CASSPTTVGQGNAGANVLTF. In DNA form, the CDR3 reads TGCGCCAGCAGCCCGACAACCGTCGGACAGGGTAACGCTGGGGCCAACGTCCTGACTTTC.

The chain uses TRBV11-2 and TRBJ2-2; D remains unclear. Germline CDR1 and CDR2: SGHAT and FQNNGV. The CDR3 sequence is 12 residues long. V was cut by 3 bases and J by 5 bases, with 4 bases left in between. CDR3 in amino acids: CASSLGTGELFF. Written as DNA, the CDR3 is TGTGCCAGCAGCTTGGGGACCGGGGAGCTGTTTTTT.

The J gene is TRBJ1-1, the V gene TRBV10-2, with D perhaps matching TRBD1 (5 bases). The CDR3 consists of 15 residues. Germline CDR1 and CDR2: WSHSY and SAAADI. The V and J ends lost 5 bases and 7 bases respectively, with 20 bases between them. CDR3 in DNA: TGCGCCAGCAGTCACCATAGACAGTTCAGTGATGAAGCTTTCTTT. It yields the protein CASSHHRQFSDEAFF.

Comments on this clone: This sample also contains other DNA sequences that code for the same CDR3. The chain uses TRBV28 and TRBJ1-4; 9 bases agree with TRBD1. The germline V gene has CDR1 MDHEN and CDR2 SYDVKM. Germline trimming cut 5 bases from V and 3 bases from J; bases unmatched to any gene: 4. CDR3 size: 15 residues. The CDR3 is CASSKQGAANEKLFF. CDR3 DNA: TGTGCCAGCAGTAAACAGGGGGCAGCTAATGAAAAACTGTTTTTT.

V and J are TRBV5-4 and TRBJ1-2, with D tentatively TRBD1 (5 bases). CDR1 SGHNT and CDR2 YYREEE come from the germline V gene (reference sequence). The V and J ends lost 0 bases and 5 bases respectively, with 8 bases between them. This CDR3 has 13 amino acids. CDR3 nucleotides: TGTGCCAGCAGCTTGGGGGGCGCATATGGCTACACCTTC. It translates to CASSLGGAYGYTF.

This chain links TRBV28 with TRBJ2-1; 7 bases line up with TRBD2. Germline CDR1 reads MDHEN; CDR2 reads SYDVKM. CDR3 length equals 14 residues. The V gene end was trimmed by 5 bases and the J gene end by 7 bases; junction bases not matched to a gene: 8. CDR3 in amino acids: CASSEAGVANEQFF. As DNA, the CDR3 is TGTGCCAGCAGTGAGGCGGGGGTAGCGAATGAGCAGTTCTTC.

This chain connects TRBV4-3 to TRBJ1-4; D might be TRBD1 (5 bases). Per germline, CDR1 LGHNA and CDR2 YSLEER. V was cut by 4 bases and J by 1 base, with 16 bases left in between. The CDR3 spans 17 residues. The chain's CDR3 is CASSLTFTGETNEKLFF. CDR3 DNA sequence: TGCGCCAGCAGCCTCACGTTCACGGGGGAAACTAATGAAAAACTGTTTTTT.

DNA of the CDR3: TGTGCCAGCAGCTTGGCGGGGGCCTACAGCACAGATACGCAGTATTTT. The encoded protein is CASSLAGAYSTDTQYF. This chain connects TRBV5-5 to TRBJ2-3; D is tentatively TRBD1 or TRBD2 (6 bases each). The CDR3 consists of 16 residues. Deletions cut 0 bases from V and 0 bases from J, with 11 bases between. Per the germline V gene, CDR1 is SGHKS and CDR2 is YYEKEE (reference sequence).

The V and J genes are TRBV7-3 and TRBJ2-1, with D possibly being TRBD1 or TRBD2 (5 bases each). Deletions cut 5 bases from V and 6 bases from J, with 17 bases between. The CDR3 is 15 amino acids. Germline V lookup: CDR1 SGHTA, CDR2 FQGTGA. The CDR3 sequence: CASSPGPLGVNEQFF. CDR3 in DNA: TGTGCCAGCAGCCCGGGACCCTTGGGAGTCAATGAGCAGTTCTTC.